The 28 T cell receptor beta chains below were found in one sample sequenced in a study of T cell clonotyping in hematopoietic cell transplantation. Here immunoSEQ multiplex PCR was the method, and the copy in TCRdb shows in-frame clones only, minus some. The sample has approximately 44,000 clones; roughly 85% are singletons. Time point noted: recipient sample about 28 days before transplant, after cytoreduction. The specimen comprised peripheral blood mononuclear cells, sampled before stem cell transplant. The receptors were sampled from a man aged 55 to 70 with myelodysplastic syndrome. Some clones in this sample may be carry-over from other donors' samples.

This clone was observed once. V and J are TRBV7-9 and TRBJ1-2; D possibly corresponds to TRBD1 (6 bases). V lost 5 bases, J lost 8 bases, and 15 bases lay in between. The V gene's germline CDR1 is SEHNR and CDR2 FQNEAQ (reference sequence). The CDR3 is 13 amino acids. The CDR3 DNA follows: TGTGCCAGCAGCCCAGGGGCCTTCAGAGGCTACACCTTC. It yields the protein CASSPGAFRGYTF.

The DNA of the CDR3 is TGTGCCAGCACGGACAGGATCTCCTACGAGCAGTACTTC. Translation: CASTDRISYEQYF. The chain employs TRBV6-1 and TRBJ2-7; 7 bases agree with TRBD1. Germline trimming cut 7 bases from V and 0 bases from J; bases unmatched to any gene: 3. The CDR3 has 13 residues. Germline V gene sequence: CDR1 MNHNS, CDR2 SASEGT.

This clone was observed a handful of times. V usage is TRBV2 and J usage is TRBJ1-5; 7 nucleotides line up with TRBD1. V lost 6 bases to trimming and J lost 6 bases; unmatched junction nucleotides: 8. The germline CDR1 and CDR2 sequences are SNHLY and FYNNEI. CDR3 size: 14 residues. Here the CDR3 DNA reads TGTGCCAGCAGACTGGGACAGTCGGCTCAGCCCCAGCATTTT. Translation: CASRLGQSAQPQHF.

The V and J genes are TRBV7-2 and TRBJ2-5, with D perhaps assigned TRBD1 or TRBD2 (8 bases each). Germline CDR1 and CDR2: SGHTA and FQGNSA. The germline V and J ends were trimmed by 5 bases and 5 bases, with 18 bases remaining between them. The CDR3 is made up of 15 amino acids. DNA for the CDR3: TGTGCCAGCAGCCAGGGGGCGGGGGGTAGCGAGACCCAGTACTTC. Amino acids: CASSQGAGGSETQYF.

V usage is TRBV5-1 and J usage is TRBJ2-3; TRBD1 aligns across 9 bases. This CDR3 region has 19 residues. Germline CDR1 SGHRS, CDR2 YFSETQ. The J segment lost 3 bases and the V segment lost 4 bases, leaving 18 bases of the junction unmatched. This CDR3 reads CASSTGQGTPSFGTDTQYF. The CDR3 DNA follows: TGCGCCAGCAGCACGGGACAGGGCACCCCAAGTTTCGGGACAGATACGCAGTATTTT.

The rearrangement joins TRBV7-3 to TRBJ2-7, with D tentatively TRBD2 (6 bases). Trimming stripped 4 bases from V and 1 base from J, with 14 bases between. This CDR3 has 15 residues. Germline CDR1 SGHTA, CDR2 FQGTGA. CDR3 residues: CASSSPGRESYEQYF. CDR3 sequence (DNA): TGTGCCAGCAGCTCTCCGGGACGGGAGTCCTACGAGCAGTACTTC.

This rearrangement joins TRBV28 to TRBJ2-6; TRBD2 might be the D (5 bases). Germline CDR1 reads MDHEN; CDR2 reads SYDVKM. V dropped 8 bases and J dropped 2 bases, with 16 bases sitting between them. The length of the CDR3 is 16 residues. In nucleotides, the CDR3 is TGTGCCAGCGCCCGGGTATCGGGGACTGGGGCCAACGTCCTGACTTTC. Translated: CASARVSGTGANVLTF.

This clone was observed a handful of times. J is TRBJ1-6 and V is TRBV14; D may be TRBD1 (6 bases). Germline V lookup: CDR1 SGHDN, CDR2 FVKESK. This CDR3 has 13 amino acids. The V end lost 2 bases, the J end lost 8 bases, and 7 bases lay between the germline ends. The CDR3 is CASSQQGYSPLHF. In DNA form, the CDR3 reads TGTGCCAGCAGCCAACAGGGGTATTCACCCCTCCACTTT.

The chain combines TRBV9 with TRBJ2-1; D possibly matches TRBD1 or TRBD2 (6 bases each). The CDR3 spans 15 residues. V lost 0 bases, J lost 0 bases, and 7 bases lay in between. Per the germline V gene, CDR1 is SGDLS and CDR2 is YYNGEE. The CDR3 nucleotides read TGTGCCAGCAGCGTAGAGGGGGGCTCCTACAATGAGCAGTTCTTC. Amino acids: CASSVEGGSYNEQFF.

The V call is TRBV9, the J call TRBJ1-2; tentatively, D is TRBD1 (5 bases). Trimming cost V 1 base and J 5 bases, with 21 bases left between them. The CDR3 contains 17 residues. CDR1 is SGDLS and CDR2 is YYNGEE in the germline V gene. The CDR3 sequence is CASSVLQGTGSRYGYTF. DNA of the CDR3: TGTGCCAGCAGCGTACTCCAAGGCACAGGCAGTCGGTATGGCTACACCTTC.

The chain carries TRBV7-9 and TRBJ1-4; TRBD1 aligns across 9 bases. The germline V gene encodes CDR1 SEHNR and CDR2 FQNEAQ (reference sequence). The CDR3 has 16 residues. The ends lost 1 base at V and 7 bases at J; junction bases unmatched: 7. CDR3 sequence (DNA): TGTGCCAGCAGCTTAGGTACGGGACAGGGATTTGAAAAACTGTTTTTT. As protein: CASSLGTGQGFEKLFF.

CDR3: CASSFGMKNQPQHF. The CDR3 bases are TGTGCCAGCAGCTTTGGAATGAAAAATCAGCCCCAGCATTTT. This rearrangement joins TRBV7-9 to TRBJ1-5; D is unclear. The CDR3 spans 14 residues. The germline V and J ends were trimmed by 3 bases and 4 bases, with 10 bases remaining between them. CDR1 and CDR2 (germline): SEHNR, FQNEAQ (reference sequence).

The chain employs TRBV20-1 and TRBJ2-1; TRBD2 matches 7 bases. This CDR3 has 11 residues. The germline V gene has CDR1 DFQATT and CDR2 SNEGSKA (reference sequence). J was trimmed by 10 bases and V by 6 bases; bases with no gene match: 6. The CDR3 nucleotides read TGCAGTGCAAGGACTAGTTACGAGCAGTTCTTC. Its protein is CSARTSYEQFF.

The chain employs TRBV4-3 and TRBJ2-6; no clear D gene. The length of the CDR3 is 16 residues. Germline CDR1 LGHNA, CDR2 YSLEER. Trimming removed 0 bases from V and 3 bases from J, with 9 bases in between. CDR3 nucleotide sequence: TGCGCCAGCAGCCAAGAATCAGGCTATGGGGCCAACGTCCTGACTTTC. It codes for CASSQESGYGANVLTF.

This chain joins TRBV6-5 and TRBJ1-2; a possible D gene is TRBD1 (6 bases). The CDR3 extends over 14 amino acids. In germline, CDR1 is MNHEY, CDR2 SVGAGI. V dropped 7 bases and J dropped 4 bases, with 16 bases sitting between them. The CDR3 nucleotides are TGTGCCAGCACCGAAGGGGGAATTTCCTATGGCTACACCTTC. This gives the protein CASTEGGISYGYTF.

The chain combines TRBV30 with TRBJ1-3; D not resolved. Germline V gives CDR1 GTSNPN, CDR2 SVGIG (reference sequence). The CDR3 covers 14 residues. The V and J ends lost 0 bases and 4 bases respectively, with 10 bases between them. The CDR3 DNA follows: TGTGCCTGGAGTGTAATAGGCGCCGGAAACACCATATATTTT. It encodes CAWSVIGAGNTIYF.

The chain joins TRBV29-1 to TRBJ1-1; D remains ambiguous. The CDR3 is made up of 16 amino acids. V lost 6 bases to trimming and J lost 1 base, with 21 bases between them. Germline lookup yields CDR1 SQVTM and CDR2 ANQGSEA. In DNA, the CDR3 is TGCAGCGTGGCCACCGGGTCGACTTCAGGGAACACTGAAGCTTTCTTT. Translation: CSVATGSTSGNTEAFF.

The chain has TRBV19 and TRBJ2-4, with unresolved D. Germline V CDR1 and CDR2: LNHDA, SQIVND (reference sequence). This CDR3 is 16 amino acids long. Trimming cost V 5 bases and J 4 bases, with 18 bases left between them. The CDR3 DNA sequence: TGTGCCAGTAGTGATCGGGTTTCGGATTCAAAAAACATTCAGTACTTC. Its protein is CASSDRVSDSKNIQYF.

Only a few counts were recorded for this clone. The chain employs TRBV6-1 and TRBJ1-2, with 8 bases lining up with TRBD1. This CDR3 region has 15 residues. Trimming took 2 bases from V and 5 from J; bases not matched to a gene: 7. The V gene's germline CDR1 is MNHNS and CDR2 SASEGT. The CDR3 DNA reads as TGTGCCAGCAGTGAATATGGACAGGGAAGTTATGGCTACACCTTC. It specifies CASSEYGQGSYGYTF.

The gene calls are TRBV2 and TRBJ1-5; 7 bases fit TRBD1. Germline V gives CDR1 SNHLY, CDR2 FYNNEI. CDR3 length: 15 residues. Losses at the gene ends were 6 bases for V and 4 bases for J; bases not matched to a gene: 9. The CDR3 DNA follows: TGTGCCAGCAGGAGCCGGGACAGCCCTAATCAGCCCCAGCATTTT. This codes for CASRSRDSPNQPQHF.

This clone was counted once. The CDR3 sequence: CASSRQVATNEKLFF. The CDR3 region has the DNA TGCGCCAGCAGCCGACAGGTGGCAACTAATGAAAAACTGTTTTTT. This sequence joins TRBV4-3 and TRBJ1-4; the D gene is possibly TRBD1 (6 bases). CDR3 length: 15 amino acids. V lost 4 bases and J 0 bases, leaving 9 bases between the germline ends. Germline V gene sequence: CDR1 LGHNA, CDR2 YSLEER.

The chain carries TRBV11-2 and TRBJ1-2; 8 bases match TRBD1. Germline V CDR1 and CDR2: SGHAT, FQNNGV. The CDR3 has 15 amino acids. J gave up 4 bases and V 2 bases, and 6 bases lay outside the gene matches. This CDR3 reads CASSLNYGQGYGYTF. The DNA for the CDR3 is TGTGCCAGCAGCTTAAATTACGGACAGGGCTATGGCTACACCTTC.

This rearrangement joins TRBV27 to TRBJ1-1; D might be TRBD1 (5 bases). The ends were cut back, 6 bases at V and 1 base at J, with 15 bases in the middle. This CDR3 has 15 residues. Germline CDR1 MNHEY, CDR2 SMNVEV (reference sequence). CDR3 region: CASRISGTTNTEAFF. DNA of the CDR3: TGTGCCAGCAGAATTTCCGGGACTACGAACACTGAAGCTTTCTTT.

This chain uses TRBV30 with TRBJ2-1; D is uncertain. This CDR3 is 12 amino acids long. The germline V and J ends were trimmed by 2 bases and 9 bases, with 11 bases remaining between them. Germline V gene lookup returns CDR1 GTSNPN and CDR2 SVGIG (reference sequence). The CDR3 sequence is CAWSTRLGEQFF. The CDR3 nucleotides read TGTGCCTGGAGTACTCGATTAGGTGAGCAGTTCTTC.

This sequence joins TRBV15 and TRBJ1-2; TRBD1 is a possible D gene (5 bases). The germline V gene has CDR1 LNHNV and CDR2 YYDKDF (reference sequence). The CDR3 spans 13 residues. Trimming removed 3 bases at V and 8 bases at J, with 13 bases between. CDR3 sequence reads: CATSRTETDGYTF. The CDR3 DNA follows: TGTGCCACCAGCAGGACAGAGACAGACGGCTACACCTTC.

The V gene is TRBV4-3, the J gene TRBJ1-1; D ambiguous. V was shortened by 1 base and J by 1 base, with 4 bases between the two germline ends. CDR1 is LGHNA and CDR2 is YSLEER in the germline V gene. This CDR3 has 13 residues. CDR3 sequence: CASSQVWNTEAFF. The CDR3, as DNA: TGCGCCAGCAGCCAAGTTTGGAACACTGAAGCTTTCTTT.

DNA for the CDR3: TGTGCCAGCAGCTTAGGCGGGGGGTCAGATACGCAGTATTTT. It codes for CASSLGGGSDTQYF. This chain links TRBV7-9 with TRBJ2-3; 8 positions agree with TRBD2. Germline CDR1 reads SEHNR; CDR2 reads FQNEAQ (reference sequence). The CDR3 totals 14 residues. The ends lost 1 base at V and 4 bases at J; junction bases unmatched: 1.

The chain carries TRBV10-3 and TRBJ2-1; possible D gene TRBD1, 5 bases. Germline CDR1 and CDR2: ENHRY and SYGVKD. The CDR3 extends over 13 amino acids. Between the trimmed V and J ends, which lost 3 bases and 10 bases, there was a span of 13 bases. The CDR3 coding sequence is TGTGCCATCAGTGAAATTCCCAGGGTCGAGCAGTTCTTC. Its translation is CAISEIPRVEQFF.